This is a list of T cell receptor beta chains from one sample in a study of blood T cell repertoires in COVID-19. Libraries were prepared by immunoSEQ multiplex PCR; TCRdb keeps only in-frame clonotypes and omits some of them. The sample lists hundreds of thousands of clones, around 89% occurring once. The specimen was PBMCs or T cells enriched from blood (not recorded which). Every receptor here comes from a woman between 50 and 59 years old who had recovered from COVID-19. Both conserved end residues are part of each CDR3. The D gene is left open where the match is weak. Clone size, where shown, is once, few, many, or a class for clones that have expanded.

TRBV10-2	.	TRBJ1-4	.	TGCGCCAGCATGGGGCAGGTGAATGAAAAACTGTTTTTT	CASMGQVNEKLFF
TRBV6-2/TRBV6-3	.	TRBJ1-5	.	TGTGCCAGCAGTCCGGGGGACTATAGCAATCAGCCCCAGCATTTT	CASSPGDYSNQPQHF
TRBV14	.	TRBJ2-1	TRBD1	TGTGCCAGCAGCCAAGAAGCTACAGGGGGCCGTAGGCAGTTCTTC	CASSQEATGGRRQFF
TRBV24-1	.	TRBJ2-5	TRBD2	TGTGCCACCAGTGATTCTGCCGGACTAGCGGGAGGAAGGGAGACCCAGTACTTC	CATSDSAGLAGGRETQYF
TRBV9	.	TRBJ2-3	TRBD2	TGTGCCAGCAGCGTATCCCCCGGACTAGCGGGAGTTGGAGATACGCAGTATTTT	CASSVSPGLAGVGDTQYF
TRBV7-9	.	TRBJ1-4	.	TGTGCCAGCAGCTTAGGGGGGGCTAATGAAAAACTGTTTTTT	CASSLGGANEKLFF
TRBV6-5	.	TRBJ1-5	TRBD1	TGTGCCAGCAGTTCGACAGGGAGCAATCAGCCCCAGCATTTT	CASSSTGSNQPQHF
TRBV27	.	TRBJ1-1	.	TGTGCCAGCAGTTTTAGGGGGGGCGAAGCTTTCTTT	CASSFRGGEAFF
TRBV29-1	.	TRBJ1-1	.	TGCAGCGTGGGGCCCCGATTGAGTACTGAAGCTTTCTTT	CSVGPRLSTEAFF
TRBV29-1	.	TRBJ2-5	.	TGCAGCGTTGACCGTTTTGAGACCCAGTACTTC	CSVDRFETQYF
TRBV6-6	.	TRBJ2-7	TRBD2	TGTGCCAGCAGTCTTGCGTTTGGGGAGGGAACCTACGAGCAGTACTTC	CASSLAFGEGTYEQYF
TRBV2	few	TRBJ1-4	.	TGTGCCAGTTCCGGGGTATCTAATGAAAAACTGTTTTTT	CASSGVSNEKLFF
TRBV9	.	TRBJ2-3	.	TGTGCCAGCAGCGCTTCCGGGGTGGATACGCAGTATTTT	CASSASGVDTQYF
TRBV5-6	.	TRBJ2-1	.	TGTGCCAGCAGCCCAGGGCCATCATACAATGAGCAGTTCTTC	CASSPGPSYNEQFF
TRBV19	.	TRBJ2-3	.	TGTGCCAGTAGTATTTTGTTGCGGCGTACTAGCACAGATACGCAGTATTTT	CASSILLRRTSTDTQYF
TRBV5-1	.	TRBJ2-2	TRBD1	TGCGCCAGCAGCAGAACCGCCCGGGACAGGACTAACACCGGGGAGCTGTTTTTT	CASSRTARDRTNTGELFF
TRBV9	once	TRBJ1-6	TRBD1	TGTGCCAGCAGCCCTCAGACAGGGGCCAATTCACCCCTCCACTTT	CASSPQTGANSPLHF
TRBV28	.	TRBJ2-1	.	TGTGCCAGCAGTGTCCTTGGGGGCGGAAACGCAAATGAGCAGTTCTTC	CASSVLGGGNANEQFF
TRBV27	.	TRBJ1-2	.	TGTGCCAGCAGTTTAGGGGAGAGCAGCTTAGCTAACTATGGCTACACCTTC	CASSLGESSLANYGYTF
TRBV3-1/TRBV3-2	.	TRBJ2-7	.	TGTGCCAGCAGCCGCCGAGGACAGTCCAACGAGCAGTACTTC	CASSRRGQSNEQYF
TRBV5-8	.	TRBJ1-5	.	TGTGCCAGCAGCTTGGTAGGGGCGGGCAATCAGCCCCAGCATTTT	CASSLVGAGNQPQHF
TRBV2	once	TRBJ1-6	.	TGTGCCAGCAGTCCAGGGAACTCACCCCTCCACTTT	CASSPGNSPLHF
TRBV10-3	.	TRBJ2-5	.	TGTGCCATCAGACCCGAGCACCAAGAGACCCAGTACTTC	CAIRPEHQETQYF
TRBV9	.	TRBJ2-1	.	TGTGCCAGCACCCGCGGGACGTATCTACTCGGGGCCTACAATGAGCAGTTCTTC	CASTRGTYLLGAYNEQFF
TRBV7-8	.	TRBJ2-5	.	TGTGCCAGCAGCTTAGACAGGGAAGAGACCCAGTACTTC	CASSLDREETQYF
TRBV3-1/TRBV3-2	once	TRBJ2-7	TRBD1	TGTGCCAGCAGCCAAGTCGGGACAGGGTCCTACGAGCAGTACTTC	CASSQVGTGSYEQYF
TRBV7-2	once	TRBJ2-4	.	TGTGCCAGCAGCTTAAGGGAGTCTGGCAAAAACATTCAGTACTTC	CASSLRESGKNIQYF
TRBV30	.	TRBJ1-5	.	TGTGCCTGGTCCCGCGGGGACGGATATCAGCCCCAGCATTTT	CAWSRGDGYQPQHF
TRBV2	few	TRBJ1-1	.	TGTGCCAGCCTCGAAACAGGGATTATGGCTTTCTTT	CASLETGIMAFF
TRBV11-3	.	TRBJ2-1	TRBD1	TGTGCCAGCAGCTTGGACAGGGGTTACAATGAGCAGTTCTTC	CASSLDRGYNEQFF
TRBV29-1	.	TRBJ1-1	TRBD1	TGCAGCGTGATTAACAGGGGGCGGAAAACTGAAGCTTTCTTT	CSVINRGRKTEAFF
TRBV28	.	TRBJ1-5	.	TGTGCCAGCAGTGCAACCCGACGGGAAGGCCAGCCCCAGCATTTT	CASSATRREGQPQHF
TRBV29-1	.	TRBJ1-1	.	TGCAGCGTTGAGGCGGGGGCCACTGAAGCTTTCTTT	CSVEAGATEAFF
TRBV11-2	.	TRBJ1-3	TRBD1	TGTGCCAGCAGCTTAGTCGGGACCGGGACAGGGTACGGAAACACCATATATTTT	CASSLVGTGTGYGNTIYF
TRBV7-2	once	TRBJ1-1	.	TGTGCCAGCACAGACGCTTTTGGTTTCGGGGGAGGCACTGAAGCTTTCTTT	CASTDAFGFGGGTEAFF
TRBV9	.	TRBJ2-1	TRBD2	TGTGCCAGCAGCGTAGGTGGTAGCGGGAGCTCCTACAATGAGCAGTTCTTC	CASSVGGSGSSYNEQFF
TRBV6-1	.	TRBJ2-3	TRBD2	TGTGCCAGCAGTGTACTAGCGGGAGGGGGGGGAGATACGCAGTATTTT	CASSVLAGGGGDTQYF
TRBV30	.	TRBJ2-1	.	TGTGCCTGGACTAGGTCAGCTGAGCAGTTCTTC	CAWTRSAEQFF
TRBV27	few	TRBJ1-2	.	TGTGCCAGCAGTTTACGGTCAGGGAAGGAAAACTATGGCTACACCTTC	CASSLRSGKENYGYTF
TRBV18	.	TRBJ1-6	.	TGTGCCAGCTCACCCGCCAGGGGCAATTCACCCCTCCACTTT	CASSPARGNSPLHF
TRBV7-2	.	TRBJ2-7	TRBD2	TGTGCCAGCAGCTTTGGCGGGGGGCGCGTAGGGCACGAGCAGTACTTC	CASSFGGGRVGHEQYF
TRBV5-5	.	TRBJ2-5	TRBD1	TGTGCCAGCAGCTGGACAGGGGGGGAAGAGACCCAGTACTTC	CASSWTGGEETQYF
TRBV7-7	.	TRBJ2-7	.	TGTGCTAGCAGCCCCATAACGGGAGCCTACGAGCAGTACTTC	CASSPITGAYEQYF
TRBV5-1	few	TRBJ2-3	.	TGCGCCAGCAGCTTGGCCAGAGGAGGCACAGATACGCAGTATTTT	CASSLARGGTDTQYF
TRBV23-1	once	TRBJ1-1	TRBD1	TGCGCCAGCAGTCAATATCGTATCGGACAGGGCACTGAAGCTTTCTTT	CASSQYRIGQGTEAFF
TRBV27	few	TRBJ2-1	.	TGTGCCAGCAGTTTATTCCTAGCGTCGACCTACAATGAGCAGTTCTTC	CASSLFLASTYNEQFF
TRBV7-3	.	TRBJ2-2	.	TGTGCCAGCAGCTTTCGACAGACCGGGGAGCTGTTTTTT	CASSFRQTGELFF
TRBV5-1	.	TRBJ1-1	TRBD1	TGCGCCAGCAGCTTGGGCGTTACAGGGGACACTGAAGCTTTCTTT	CASSLGVTGDTEAFF
TRBV7-4	.	TRBJ1-1	.	TGTGCCAGCAGCCCCTCGGAACAGAGTAACACTGAAGCTTTCTTT	CASSPSEQSNTEAFF
TRBV7-4	.	TRBJ2-5	TRBD2	TGTGCCAGCAGCTCCAGACTAGCGGGCTTGGTAGAGACCCAGTACTTC	CASSSRLAGLVETQYF
TRBV11-2	once	TRBJ2-2	.	TGTGCCAGCAAGAGGGCGGGCACCGGGGAGCTGTTTTTT	CASKRAGTGELFF
TRBV5-1	.	TRBJ2-2	TRBD1	TGCGCCAGCAGTAGGAATCGACAGGGGATGTCCGGGGAGCTGTTTTTT	CASSRNRQGMSGELFF
TRBV28	.	TRBJ2-7	TRBD2	TGTGCCAGCATCCCAGCGGGAGAGGCTTACGAGCAGTACTTC	CASIPAGEAYEQYF
TRBV6-4	.	TRBJ1-1	TRBD1	TGTGCCAGCAGCCAGGGGGGAAATACTGAAGCTTTCTTT	CASSQGGNTEAFF
TRBV27	.	TRBJ2-1	TRBD1	TGTGCCAGCAGAACCGGGACAGGGCTTAATGAGCAGTTCTTC	CASRTGTGLNEQFF
TRBV27	.	TRBJ2-1	.	TGTGCCAGCAGGACAAGAGTACCAAGCTCCTACAATGAGCAGTTCTTC	CASRTRVPSSYNEQFF
TRBV28	once	TRBJ2-5	.	TGTGCCAGCATAGCCCGCTTCGCGGGGACCCAGTACTTC	CASIARFAGTQYF
TRBV5-5	.	TRBJ2-6	TRBD1	TGTGCCAGCAGCTCTCAGGGGGCTGGGGCCAACGTCCTGACTTTC	CASSSQGAGANVLTF
TRBV7-2	.	TRBJ2-4	.	TGTGCCAGCAGCTCGGAACCGGGACTAGCCAAAAACATTCAGTACTTC	CASSSEPGLAKNIQYF